Below are 22 T cell receptor beta chains sequenced from a single sample in a study of CD8 T cells in ankylosing spondylitis. Via MiXCR, TCRdb re-called the 5' RACE reads, giving one row per CDR3 protein. The repertoire holds about 250,000 distinct CDR3 sequences, with more than 25% as singletons. Sequencing was done on a sample of blood, either unsorted or a sorted T cell fraction (not recorded which). These receptors all come from a male donor with ankylosing spondylitis or in good health (not recorded which).

The chain has TRBV7-6 and TRBJ1-2; D remains unclear. Germline values: CDR1 SGHVS, CDR2 FNYEAQ. The CDR3 length is 14 residues. Deletions cut 1 base from V and 4 bases from J, with 10 bases between. The CDR3 nucleotides read TGTGCCAGCAGCTTAGATCCACAGCTCTATGGCTACACCTTC. This codes for CASSLDPQLYGYTF.

This clonotype was seen a handful of times. The chain joins TRBV5-1 to TRBJ1-6; 7 nucleotides agree with TRBD1. The length of the CDR3 is 15 residues. CDR1 and CDR2 from the germline V gene are SGHRS and YFSETQ. V lost 4 bases, J lost 3 bases, and 4 bases stayed unmatched. The CDR3 is CASSLGDSYNSPLHF. The CDR3 nucleotides are TGCGCCAGCAGCCTGGGGGACAGCTATAATTCACCCCTCCACTTT.

This chain connects TRBV5-6 to TRBJ2-4, with D unclear. In germline, CDR1 is SGHDT, CDR2 YYEEEE. The CDR3 covers 14 residues. V shed 0 bases and J shed 0 bases, with 4 bases lying between them. The CDR3 loop reads CASSLGQAKNIQYF. Here the CDR3 DNA reads TGTGCCAGCAGCTTGGGGCAAGCCAAAAACATTCAGTACTTC. Full variable domain (outside the CDR3, taken from reference TRBV5-6 and TRBJ2-4): DAGVTQSPTHLIKTRGQQVTLRCSPKSGHDTVSWYQQALGQGPQFIFQYYEEEERQRGNFPDRFSGHQFPNYSSELNVNALLLGDSALYLCASSLGQAKNIQYFGAGTRLSVL.

This clonotype showed up just a few times. V usage is TRBV12-3 or TRBV12-4 and J usage is TRBJ1-2; unclear D gene. V lost 5 bases to trimming and J lost 4 bases, with 14 bases between them. The CDR3 sequence is 14 residues long. The CDR3 sequence is CASSRIDGPYGYTF. In nucleotides, the CDR3 is TGTGCCAGCAGTCGAATTGACGGACCCTATGGCTACACCTTC.

The V and J genes are TRBV12-3 or TRBV12-4 and TRBJ1-5; TRBD1 matches 9 bases. The V and J ends lost 6 bases and 6 bases, in that order; junction bases with no gene match: 12. The CDR3 has 16 amino acids. CDR3 sequence: CASSQTAGQGSQPQHF. The CDR3 DNA reads as TGTGCCAGCAGCCAAACTGCGGGACAGGGCAGTCAGCCCCAGCATTTT.

Notes on this clonotype: This is likely a read error, given that the CDR3 carries no conserved phenylalanine or tryptophan at its end. This sequence joins TRBV7-8 and TRBJ1-6; D gene unclear. Germline V CDR1 and CDR2: SGHVS, FQNEAQ. V was shortened by 3 bases and J by 5 bases, with 8 bases between the two germline ends. This CDR3 region has 14 residues. The CDR3 coding sequence is TGTGCCAGCAGCTTCGAGCGAAATAATTCACCCCTCCACCTT. Its translation: CASSFERNNSPLHL.

This chain uses TRBV18 with TRBJ2-7; TRBD2 agrees at 8 bases. From germline, CDR1 is KGHSH and CDR2 LQKENI. Germline trimming cut 3 bases from V and 3 bases from J; bases unmatched to any gene: 4. This CDR3 contains 14 residues. The CDR3 DNA sequence: TGTGCCAGCTCACCGGGACTAGTGAGCTACGAGCAGTACTTC. Translated, it gives CASSPGLVSYEQYF.

This clonotype was counted between two and nine times. The CDR3 loop is CSARSERANVLTF. The CDR3 DNA is TGCAGTGCTAGATCGGAGAGGGCCAACGTCCTGACTTTC. The V call is TRBV20-1, the J call TRBJ2-6, with D unresolved. Germline V gene lookup returns CDR1 DFQATT and CDR2 SNEGSKA (reference sequence). The CDR3 spans 13 residues. The V gene lost 2 bases and the J gene lost 5 bases, with 7 bases spanning the gap.

The chain carries TRBV7-3 and TRBJ2-3; perhaps TRBD2 as D (6 bases). The CDR3 sequence is 14 residues long. Germline loops: CDR1 SGHTA, CDR2 FQGTGA. V was pared by 5 bases and J by 4 bases, with 13 bases between. CDR3 loop: CASSPVGGADTQYF. The CDR3 bases are TGTGCCAGCAGCCCCGTGGGCGGGGCAGATACGCAGTATTTT.

The sample holds a few counts of this clonotype. The chain's CDR3 is CASSSSGEDEQYF. CDR3 DNA sequence: TGTGCCAGCAGCTCCTCCGGGGAAGACGAGCAGTACTTC. The chain couples TRBV7-9 to TRBJ2-7, with a tentative D call TRBD2 (5 bases). The length of the CDR3 is 13 residues. Trimming removed 4 bases from V and 5 bases from J, with 12 bases in between. The V gene's germline CDR1 is SEHNR and CDR2 FQNEAQ (reference sequence). The whole variable domain, filled in from reference TRBV7-9 and TRBJ2-7, reads DTGVSQNPRHKITKRGQNVTFRCDPISEHNRLYWYRQTLGQGPEFLTYFQNEAQLEKSRLLSDRFSAERPKGSFSTLEIQRTEQGDSAMYLCASSSSGEDEQYFGPGTRLTVT.

This clonotype was detected a few times. The chain uses TRBV5-5 and TRBJ1-5, with no clear D. The CDR3 is 15 amino acids. CDR1 and CDR2 (germline): SGHKS, YYEKEE (reference sequence). Trimming took off 2 bases at V and 5 bases at J, with 14 bases between the two ends. DNA of the CDR3: TGTGCCAGCAGCTTTACATCAAGCGGGGATCAGCCCCAGCATTTT. It codes for CASSFTSSGDQPQHF. The whole variable domain, remainder taken from reference TRBV5-5 and TRBJ1-5, is DAGVTQSPTHLIKTRGQQVTLRCSPISGHKSVSWYQQVLGQGPQFIFQYYEKEERGRGNFPDRFSARQFPNYSSELNVNALLLGDSALYLCASSFTSSGDQPQHFGDGTRLSIL.

This clonotype has a handful of counts. The rearrangement uses TRBV6-5 and TRBJ2-1; no reliable D call. The CDR3 is 16 amino acids. V shed 2 bases and J shed 0 bases, with 11 bases lying between them. CDR1 is MNHEY, CDR2 SVGAGI, per germline. As DNA, the CDR3 is TGTGCCAGCAGTTACACAGCCGGTGACTCCTACAATGAGCAGTTCTTC. It translates to CASSYTAGDSYNEQFF.

This clonotype was observed once. V gene TRBV4-1 combines with J gene TRBJ1-1; tentative D call: TRBD1 (5 bases). V lost 7 bases to trimming and J lost 5 bases, with 14 bases between them. The CDR3 extends over 13 amino acids. Germline assignment: CDR1 MGHRA and CDR2 YSYEKL. CDR3 residues: CASNIPGGTEAFF. The CDR3 DNA reads as TGCGCCAGCAACATTCCGGGGGGGACTGAAGCTTTCTTT.

The chain uses TRBV20-1 and TRBJ2-7; 9 positions match TRBD2. The CDR3 covers 14 residues. In germline, CDR1 is DFQATT, CDR2 SNEGSKA (reference sequence). The V and J ends lost 3 bases and 4 bases, in that order; junction bases with no gene match: 7. The CDR3 DNA is TGCAGTGCTAGTGAACCTAGCGGGGTGTACGAGCAGTACTTC. This codes for CSASEPSGVYEQYF.

The V gene is TRBV3-1, the J gene TRBJ2-7; D assignment may be TRBD1 or TRBD2 (6 bases each). The germline gives CDR1 LGHDT, CDR2 YNNKEL (reference sequence). The CDR3 has 13 amino acids. The V gene lost 3 bases and the J gene lost 3 bases, with 9 bases spanning the gap. The CDR3 region is CASSQEGVYEQYF. The CDR3 DNA reads as TGTGCCAGCAGCCAGGAGGGGGTCTACGAGCAGTACTTC.

The chain uses TRBV27 and TRBJ2-1, with 7 bases matching TRBD1. Germline CDR1 is MNHEY and CDR2 is SMNVEV (reference sequence). This CDR3 spans 15 amino acids. The junction had 11 bases not matched to a gene; V was cut back by 5 bases and J by 7 bases. CDR3 sequence: CASSPRQGAGNEQFF. CDR3 coding DNA: TGTGCCAGCAGTCCCCGACAGGGCGCTGGGAATGAGCAGTTCTTC.

This rearrangement joins TRBV29-1 to TRBJ1-1; D is uncertain. With 4 bases removed from V and 6 bases from J, the gap between germline ends came to 15 bases. The CDR3 length is 13 residues. The germline gives CDR1 SQVTM, CDR2 ANQGSEA. This CDR3 reads CSVGAGNFAEAFF. CDR3 sequence (DNA): TGCAGCGTTGGAGCTGGGAATTTCGCTGAAGCTTTCTTT.

The chain is built from TRBV9 and TRBJ1-1, with no clear D. From germline, CDR1 is SGDLS and CDR2 YYNGEE. The CDR3 totals 14 residues. V lost 0 bases and J 1 base, leaving 7 bases between the germline ends. The CDR3 loop is CASSVGNRNTEAFF. DNA for the CDR3: TGTGCCAGCAGCGTAGGAAACAGGAACACTGAAGCTTTCTTT.

This clonotype was observed a few times. This chain connects TRBV19 to TRBJ1-2; the match to TRBD1 covers 8 bases. V gave up 2 bases and J gave up 8 bases; unmatched junction bases: 7. Germline V gives CDR1 LNHDA, CDR2 SQIVND (reference sequence). The CDR3 length is 14 residues. The CDR3: CASSIYPDRDGYTF. The CDR3 nucleotides are TGTGCCAGTAGTATATATCCGGACAGGGACGGCTACACCTTC.

The CDR3 is CASSLALTGTGYHEQYF. DNA of the CDR3: TGTGCCAGCAGTTTGGCCCTAACCGGGACAGGGTACCACGAGCAGTACTTC. The chain carries TRBV12-3 or TRBV12-4 and TRBJ2-7; 9 nucleotides agree with TRBD1. This CDR3 comprises 17 residues. Trimming cost V 3 bases and J 5 bases; bases outside gene matches: 14.

The chain links TRBV6-5 to TRBJ2-3; 15 bases fit TRBD2. Germline V lookup: CDR1 MNHEY, CDR2 SVGAGI. The CDR3 is 17 residues long. V shed 2 bases and J 6 bases; nucleotides not matched to a gene: 6. CDR3 in amino acids: CASSYEGLAGGRDTQYF. DNA of the CDR3: TGTGCCAGCAGTTACGAGGGACTAGCGGGGGGCCGGGATACGCAGTATTTT.

V and J are TRBV12-3 or TRBV12-4 and TRBJ1-6, with D unclear. The CDR3 has 12 residues. V lost 6 bases and J 10 bases, leaving 10 bases between the germline ends. The CDR3 nucleotides read TGTGCCAGCAGGGGCTTATTGTCACCCCTCCACTTT. Amino acids: CASRGLLSPLHF.